This is a list of T cell receptor beta chains from one sample in a study of somatic mutations in cytotoxic T cells in rheumatoid arthritis. Profiling relied on immunoSEQ multiplex PCR, and the TCRdb table lists in-frame clones only, not all of them. The table records about 6,400 clones, approximately 67% of them present only once. Source material: CD8+ T cells sorted from blood. The source of these receptors is a woman in her fifties or sixties in good health. Both conserved end residues are part of each CDR3. D genes are given only for firm matches. The size of a clone is reported for some rows only, either as once, few or many, or as a class for expanded clones.

d_gene: NA
abundance: once
j_gene: TRBJ1-1
v_gene: TRBV7-9
CDR3nt: TGTGCCAGCAGCTCTCCGGGGGGGTCCTTTGGGGGCTCTGAAGCTTTCTTT
CDR3aa: CASSSPGGSFGGSEAFF

d_gene: NA
abundance: NA
j_gene: TRBJ1-5
v_gene: TRBV5-5
CDR3nt: TGTGCCAGCAGCTTCCATAGCAATCAGCCCCAGCATTTT
CDR3aa: CASSFHSNQPQHF

d_gene: TRBD1
abundance: few
j_gene: TRBJ2-2
v_gene: TRBV6-1
CDR3nt: TGTGCCAGCCCGGGACAGGGAGACACCGGGGAGCTGTTTTTT
CDR3aa: CASPGQGDTGELFF

d_gene: TRBD2
abundance: NA
j_gene: TRBJ2-1
v_gene: TRBV5-4
CDR3nt: TGTGCCAGCAGCTTACGGGGGGGGAATGAGCAGTTCTTC
CDR3aa: CASSLRGGNEQFF

d_gene: NA
abundance: once
j_gene: TRBJ2-1
v_gene: TRBV6-1
CDR3nt: TGTGCCAGCAGTGATGGGAACAGGGTCTGGGGGCAGTTCTTC
CDR3aa: CASSDGNRVWGQFF

d_gene: NA
abundance: NA
j_gene: TRBJ2-3
v_gene: TRBV7-6
CDR3nt: TGTGCCACCAGGGGACTACAGGGCTTGGATACGCAGTATTTT
CDR3aa: CATRGLQGLDTQYF

d_gene: NA
abundance: few
j_gene: TRBJ1-3
v_gene: TRBV5-6
CDR3nt: TGTGCCAGCAGCCAGACATCAGATGGGTATAACACCATATATTTT
CDR3aa: CASSQTSDGYNTIYF

d_gene: NA
abundance: once
j_gene: TRBJ1-2
v_gene: TRBV5-5
CDR3nt: TGTGCCAGCACCCTACAGGGTAGGGATGGCTACACCTTC
CDR3aa: CASTLQGRDGYTF

d_gene: NA
abundance: medium-sized
j_gene: TRBJ2-7
v_gene: TRBV2
CDR3nt: TGTGCCAGCGGACTCAGCGGGCAAGTGGACGAGCAGTACTTC
CDR3aa: CASGLSGQVDEQYF

d_gene: TRBD1
abundance: NA
j_gene: TRBJ1-2
v_gene: TRBV9
CDR3nt: TGTGCCAGCAGTGCGGGGACAGGGACCTATGGCTACACCTTC
CDR3aa: CASSAGTGTYGYTF

d_gene: TRBD2
abundance: few
j_gene: TRBJ2-3
v_gene: TRBV4-3
CDR3nt: TGCGCCAGCAGCCAACAACACCTTAGCGGGGGAACAGATACGCAGTATTTT
CDR3aa: CASSQQHLSGGTDTQYF

d_gene: TRBD2
abundance: NA
j_gene: TRBJ2-2
v_gene: TRBV11-2
CDR3nt: TGTGCCAGCAGGGCTTCAAAGGGACTAGCGGGGGGGACGGCCGGGGAGCTGTTTTTT
CDR3aa: CASRASKGLAGGTAGELFF

d_gene: TRBD1
abundance: NA
j_gene: TRBJ1-1
v_gene: TRBV6-5
CDR3nt: TGTGCCAGCAGTTATTACAGGGGCCAGAACACTGAAGCTTTCTTT
CDR3aa: CASSYYRGQNTEAFF

d_gene: NA
abundance: NA
j_gene: TRBJ1-3
v_gene: TRBV6-1
CDR3nt: TGTGCCAGCAGTGAATGGGTAGGGGGATACACCATATATTTT
CDR3aa: CASSEWVGGYTIYF

d_gene: NA
abundance: NA
j_gene: TRBJ1-1
v_gene: TRBV6-1
CDR3nt: TGTGCCAGCAGTACGCGGGAGCTTCCTAACACTGAAGCTTTCTTT
CDR3aa: CASSTRELPNTEAFF

d_gene: TRBD1
abundance: NA
j_gene: TRBJ2-7
v_gene: TRBV5-8
CDR3nt: TGTGCCAGCAGCTTCGGGACAGGGCTTTACGAGCAGTACTTC
CDR3aa: CASSFGTGLYEQYF

d_gene: NA
abundance: NA
j_gene: TRBJ1-1
v_gene: TRBV5-1
CDR3nt: TGCGCCAGCAGCCCAGGGGAGGGGAACACTGAAGCTTTCTTT
CDR3aa: CASSPGEGNTEAFF

d_gene: NA
abundance: NA
j_gene: TRBJ2-1
v_gene: TRBV7-2
CDR3nt: TGTGCCAGCAGCTTAGGGCCCCGGCGAGGGCTAAATCGTGAGCAGTTCTTC
CDR3aa: CASSLGPRRGLNREQFF

d_gene: NA
abundance: NA
j_gene: TRBJ1-6
v_gene: TRBV11-2
CDR3nt: TGTGCCAGCAGCTTTGTCGGGAAAGTAGGGAAGGGAAATTCACCCCTCCACTTT
CDR3aa: CASSFVGKVGKGNSPLHF

d_gene: TRBD1
abundance: NA
j_gene: TRBJ2-2
v_gene: TRBV2
CDR3nt: TGTGCCAGCCAGCCAAATCCGACAGGGGGCTTCTACACCGGGGAGCTGTTTTTT
CDR3aa: CASQPNPTGGFYTGELFF

d_gene: TRBD2
abundance: few
j_gene: TRBJ2-5
v_gene: TRBV6-1
CDR3nt: TGTGCCAGCAGTGAAGAGGCTAGCGGGGCCCAAGAGACCCAGTACTTC
CDR3aa: CASSEEASGAQETQYF

d_gene: TRBD1
abundance: NA
j_gene: TRBJ1-1
v_gene: TRBV5-4
CDR3nt: TGTGCCAGCAGCTTGGTAGGGGGCGCCTCTGAAGCTTTCTTT
CDR3aa: CASSLVGGASEAFF

d_gene: NA
abundance: few
j_gene: TRBJ1-1
v_gene: TRBV6-5
CDR3nt: TGTGCCAGCAGATTGGACTTGATCTCTGAAGCTTTCTTT
CDR3aa: CASRLDLISEAFF

d_gene: NA
abundance: NA
j_gene: TRBJ2-7
v_gene: TRBV10-2
CDR3nt: TGCGCCAGCAGACTACAGGGTACTTACGAGCAGTACTTC
CDR3aa: CASRLQGTYEQYF

d_gene: NA
abundance: NA
j_gene: TRBJ1-3
v_gene: TRBV5-6
CDR3nt: TGTGCCAGCAGCCTAGGTAACTCTGGAAACACCATATATTTT
CDR3aa: CASSLGNSGNTIYF

d_gene: TRBD1
abundance: NA
j_gene: TRBJ1-1
v_gene: TRBV19
CDR3nt: TGTGCCAGTAGGGACAGGGGGCGCAAAACTGAAGCTTTCTTT
CDR3aa: CASRDRGRKTEAFF

d_gene: TRBD2
abundance: NA
j_gene: TRBJ2-1
v_gene: TRBV5-8
CDR3nt: TGTGCCAGCAGCCCCCCCTGGGGTAGCGGGTACTCCTACAATGAGCAGTTCTTC
CDR3aa: CASSPPWGSGYSYNEQFF

d_gene: NA
abundance: NA
j_gene: TRBJ2-5
v_gene: TRBV7-9
CDR3nt: TGTGCCAGCAGCTTAGCAGGTTCCGGGGGAGAGACCCAGTACTTC
CDR3aa: CASSLAGSGGETQYF

d_gene: TRBD2
abundance: NA
j_gene: TRBJ2-1
v_gene: TRBV27
CDR3nt: TGTGCCAGCAGTGTGACTAGCGGGGCCTACAATGAGCAGTTCTTC
CDR3aa: CASSVTSGAYNEQFF

d_gene: TRBD1
abundance: medium-sized
j_gene: TRBJ1-2
v_gene: TRBV9
CDR3nt: TGTGCCAGCAGCCAAGGGGGACAGGGATTTAACTATGGCTACACCTTC
CDR3aa: CASSQGGQGFNYGYTF

d_gene: NA
abundance: NA
j_gene: TRBJ1-5
v_gene: TRBV7-8
CDR3nt: TGTGCCAGCAGCGAGTCGGGGACAAACTCCCAGCATTTT
CDR3aa: CASSESGTNSQHF

d_gene: TRBD1
abundance: NA
j_gene: TRBJ2-7
v_gene: TRBV11-3
CDR3nt: TGTGCCAGCAGCACCTCCGGGACAGGGGACGTGGGCGAGCAGTACTTC
CDR3aa: CASSTSGTGDVGEQYF

d_gene: NA
abundance: NA
j_gene: TRBJ2-7
v_gene: TRBV4-2
CDR3nt: TGTGCCAGCAGCCAAGGCAGGGCTTACGAGCAGTACTTC
CDR3aa: CASSQGRAYEQYF

d_gene: NA
abundance: NA
j_gene: TRBJ1-4
v_gene: TRBV9
CDR3nt: TGTGCCAGCAGCGTAGGAGGACAGACAACTAATGAAAAACTGTTTTTT
CDR3aa: CASSVGGQTTNEKLFF

d_gene: TRBD1
abundance: once
j_gene: TRBJ2-2
v_gene: TRBV7-6
CDR3nt: TGTGCCAGCAGCCGGGACAGGGGAGTCACCGGGGAGCTGTTTTTT
CDR3aa: CASSRDRGVTGELFF

d_gene: TRBD2
abundance: few
j_gene: TRBJ2-2
v_gene: TRBV6-6
CDR3nt: TGTGCCAGCAGTTACCTAGGACTAGCGTTCACCGGGGAGCTGTTTTTT
CDR3aa: CASSYLGLAFTGELFF

d_gene: NA
abundance: once
j_gene: TRBJ1-1
v_gene: TRBV4-1
CDR3nt: TGCGCCAGCAGCCCAGACAGGATGAACACTGAAGCTTTCTTT
CDR3aa: CASSPDRMNTEAFF

d_gene: NA
abundance: few
j_gene: TRBJ2-7
v_gene: TRBV28
CDR3nt: TGTGCCAGCAGTTTACCACCCGGGGGTAGGTACGAGCAGTACTTC
CDR3aa: CASSLPPGGRYEQYF

d_gene: TRBD1
abundance: NA
j_gene: TRBJ1-2
v_gene: TRBV14
CDR3nt: TGTGCCAGCAGCCCGGGACAGGCTGCCTATGGCTACACCTTC
CDR3aa: CASSPGQAAYGYTF

d_gene: NA
abundance: NA
j_gene: TRBJ2-7
v_gene: TRBV18
CDR3nt: TGTGCCAGCTCTGGCGGGGCGGACTCCTACGAGCAGTACTTC
CDR3aa: CASSGGADSYEQYF

d_gene: NA
abundance: NA
j_gene: TRBJ1-4
v_gene: TRBV18
CDR3nt: TGTGCCAGCTCACCGGGGAAACAGGGATTGCGGGAAAAACTGTTTTTT
CDR3aa: CASSPGKQGLREKLFF

d_gene: NA
abundance: NA
j_gene: TRBJ1-4
v_gene: TRBV10-3
CDR3nt: TGTGCCATTAGAGACAGTAATGAAAAACTGTTTTTT
CDR3aa: CAIRDSNEKLFF

d_gene: NA
abundance: NA
j_gene: TRBJ1-6
v_gene: TRBV10-2
CDR3nt: TGCGCCAGCAGTGAGTCCCTTAGCGCCCTCTCTCCCCTCCACTTT
CDR3aa: CASSESLSALSPLHF

d_gene: NA
abundance: NA
j_gene: TRBJ2-3
v_gene: TRBV5-8
CDR3nt: TGTGCCAGCAGCGGGAGGTGGGCTGGCACAGATACGCAGTATTTT
CDR3aa: CASSGRWAGTDTQYF

d_gene: TRBD1
abundance: NA
j_gene: TRBJ2-3
v_gene: TRBV5-8
CDR3nt: TGTGCCCGATGGGACAGTAGCACAGATACGCAGTATTTT
CDR3aa: CARWDSSTDTQYF

d_gene: TRBD1
abundance: NA
j_gene: TRBJ1-2
v_gene: TRBV7-9
CDR3nt: TGTGCCAGCAGCTTAGCGGGGACAGGAGAAGATGGCTACACCTTC
CDR3aa: CASSLAGTGEDGYTF

d_gene: NA
abundance: NA
j_gene: TRBJ2-5
v_gene: TRBV7-7
CDR3nt: TGTGCCAGCAGCCCCCGGGTCGACCAGTGGGAGACCCAGTACTTC
CDR3aa: CASSPRVDQWETQYF

d_gene: TRBD2
abundance: NA
j_gene: TRBJ2-2
v_gene: TRBV6-6
CDR3nt: TGTGCCAGCAGGTTCTCCGGGGGGGCCGTCGGGGAGCTGTTTTTT
CDR3aa: CASRFSGGAVGELFF

d_gene: NA
abundance: NA
j_gene: TRBJ2-7
v_gene: TRBV29-1
CDR3nt: TGCAGCGTAGGGGTAAGCTCCTACGAGCAGTACTTC
CDR3aa: CSVGVSSYEQYF